This record looks at one T cell receptor beta chain sequence and its context. Its antigen is not identified. These data belong to a study of shared clonotypes between healthy human individuals. Study-level findings and limits: Lower generation probabilities were found for non-shared clonotypes than for those shared by all four donors.

Germline V CDR1 and CDR2: SNHLY, FYNNEI. V dropped 7 bases and J dropped 6 bases, with 13 bases sitting between them. This CDR3 has 13 residues. Execution of the assay was at deep level. Once extracted for a subset, genomic DNA was divided evenly among several immunoSEQ plates. Profiling relied on immunoSEQ multiplex PCR, and the TCRdb table lists in-frame clones only, not all of them. The sample has about 670,000 clones; roughly 78% are singletons. The chain has TRBV2 and TRBJ2-1; D unclear. This sequence originates from a young woman in good health. The sequenced sample was memory CD4+ T cells sorted from blood. The subset: CD45RA-negative fraction. The CDR3 DNA sequence: TGTGCCAGCACGCAGGTTCCCGGCAATGAGCAGTTCTTC. It is translated as CASTQVPGNEQFF.